Listed below are T cell receptor beta chains from one sample, sequenced in a study of blood T cell repertoires in COVID-19. TCRdb's copy holds only in-frame clones and misses some; the assay was immunoSEQ multiplex PCR. The table records around 80,000 clones, about 73% of them present only once. Sequenced material: peripheral blood. The receptors here all came from a man aged 45-65 years with active or convalescent COVID-19. The conserved cysteine and the conserved F or W are not part of the CDR3 here. The order of the fields is V gene, J gene, CDR3 protein.

TRBV12-5,TRBJ2-5,ASGLGTGDGRQETQY
TRBV7-9,TRBJ1-1,ASSSQGEAF
TRBV6-4,TRBJ1-5,AIQPQH
TRBV7-7,TRBJ2-7,ASSLGLGQSYEQY
TRBV6-6,TRBJ1-2,ASPLRGSYGYT
TRBV7-9,TRBJ2-3,ASSLAGQGTDTQY
TRBV7-8,TRBJ1-2,ASSLVVGYGYT
TRBV28,TRBJ1-5,ASSFSGLSLPQH
TRBV19,TRBJ1-1,ASSMAGGREAF
TRBV6-5,TRBJ2-1,ASSTPFRPGNEQF
TRBV7-7,TRBJ2-2,ASSPGGGATGELF
TRBV28,TRBJ2-7,ASSPGGQTYEQY
TRBV7-7,TRBJ2-5,ASSPTRVLEGTQY
TRBV7-2,TRBJ2-7,ASSSEGAGEQY
TRBV3-1/TRBV3-2,TRBJ1-3,ASSPTEKGDSGNTIY
TRBV4-1,TRBJ2-7,ASSPTPGTSVPYEQY
TRBV3-1/TRBV3-2,TRBJ2-7,ASSQGDWKKVKQY
TRBV30,TRBJ1-1,AWTPLSGGMNTEAF
TRBV7-6,TRBJ2-7,ASSWRTGVGEQY
TRBV30,TRBJ1-2,AWTLTGGPYGYT
TRBV20-1,TRBJ2-7,SASAGGYEYEQY
TRBV5-6,TRBJ2-1,ASSPEVHEQF
TRBV7-2,TRBJ2-2,ASSPRHGSGGTGELF
TRBV18,TRBJ1-4,ASSPPGQPNEKLF
TRBV5-4,TRBJ2-7,ASSPQGGFYEQY
TRBV9,TRBJ1-6,ASSVAKRGGSPLH
TRBV4-2,TRBJ1-2,ASSQGASGPKGADYGYT
TRBV11-2,TRBJ1-1,ASSLETGYEAF
TRBV2,TRBJ2-1,ASSGEGGQGYNEQF
TRBV5-4,TRBJ1-1,ASSLGQLETEAF
TRBV29-1,TRBJ1-1,SALRQGEAF
TRBV9,TRBJ2-2,ASNRGAGYTGELF
TRBV7-2,TRBJ2-5,ASSWPIAGGKERAQY
TRBV4-1,TRBJ2-5,ASSQERLAGDETQY
TRBV5-4,TRBJ2-1,ASSLPGGTYNEQF
TRBV30,TRBJ1-5,AWSVQGDQPQH
TRBV7-9,TRBJ2-7,ASSFPTPGQPYEQY
TRBV5-1,TRBJ2-1,ASSLYSGAPSTNEQF
TRBV5-6,TRBJ2-2,AFNRHRGNTGELF
TRBV14,TRBJ1-5,ASSPGGSTPQH
TRBV27,TRBJ1-2,ASSLDNRGYT
TRBV28,TRBJ2-3,ASSYRGSDTQY
TRBV6-5,TRBJ2-1,ASSYVAGGSNEQF
TRBV9,TRBJ2-4,ASSAATGDGPKNIQY
TRBV19,TRBJ2-1,ASSRAGTGNNEQF